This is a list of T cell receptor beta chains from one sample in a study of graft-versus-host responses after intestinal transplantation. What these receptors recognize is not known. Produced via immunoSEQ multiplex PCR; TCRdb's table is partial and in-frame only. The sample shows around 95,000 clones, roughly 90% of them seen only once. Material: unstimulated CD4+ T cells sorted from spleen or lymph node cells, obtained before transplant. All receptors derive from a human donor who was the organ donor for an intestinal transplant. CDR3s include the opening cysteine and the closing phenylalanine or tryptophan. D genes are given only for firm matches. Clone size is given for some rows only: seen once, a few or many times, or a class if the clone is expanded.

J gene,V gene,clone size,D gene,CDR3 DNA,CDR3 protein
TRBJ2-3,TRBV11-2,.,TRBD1,TGTGCCAGCAGCTTCGGGACAGGGAGGGGAGATACGCAGTATTTT,CASSFGTGRGDTQYF
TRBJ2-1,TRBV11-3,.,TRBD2,TGTGCCAGCAGCCCGATAGCGGGGGTGAGTGAGCAGTTCTTC,CASSPIAGVSEQFF
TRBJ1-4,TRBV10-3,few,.,TGTGCCATACGAGGGGGGCGGGAAGAAAAACTGTTTTTT,CAIRGGREEKLFF
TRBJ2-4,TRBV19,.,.,TGTGCCAGTAGTATAGATGGACACAGGATAGCCAAAAACATTCAGTACTTC,CASSIDGHRIAKNIQYF
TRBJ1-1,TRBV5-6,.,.,TGTGCCAGCAGCCTAACAGTGAACACTGAAGCTTTCTTT,CASSLTVNTEAFF
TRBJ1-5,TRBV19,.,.,TGTGCCAGTAGTTTGCGAAGCAATCAGCCCCAGCATTTT,CASSLRSNQPQHF
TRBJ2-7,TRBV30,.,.,TGTGCCTGGAGTAAGGACAGCTACGAGCAGTACTTC,CAWSKDSYEQYF
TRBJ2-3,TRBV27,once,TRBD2,TGTGCCAGCAGCCCCGGACTAGCGGTTATAACAGATACGCAGTATTTT,CASSPGLAVITDTQYF
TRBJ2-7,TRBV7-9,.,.,TGTGCCAGCAGCTTAGAAACAGGGAGTTCCTACGAGCAGTACTTC,CASSLETGSSYEQYF
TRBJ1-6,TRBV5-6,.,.,TGTGCCAGCAGCTTGATCGCAGGAACCTCCTATAATTCACCCCTCCACTTT,CASSLIAGTSYNSPLHF
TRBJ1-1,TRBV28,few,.,TGTGCCAGCAGTTTAGCGGGACGCACTGAAGCTTTCTTT,CASSLAGRTEAFF
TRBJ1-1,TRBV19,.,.,TGTGCCAGTAGCACCCCGGGGGGGATCACTGAAGCTTTCTTT,CASSTPGGITEAFF
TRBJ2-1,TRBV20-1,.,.,TGCAGTGCCACGAGAGCCTCTGAGCAGTTCTTC,CSATRASEQFF
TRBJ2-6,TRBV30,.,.,TGTGCCTGGAGCCGGTACTCTGGGGCCAACGTCCTGACTTTC,CAWSRYSGANVLTF
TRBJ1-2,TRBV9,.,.,TGTGCCAGCAGCGGTAACTATGGCTACACCTTC,CASSGNYGYTF
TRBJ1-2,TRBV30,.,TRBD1,TGTGCCTGGACCCAAGACAGGGACTATGGCTACACCTTC,CAWTQDRDYGYTF
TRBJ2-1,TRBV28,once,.,TGTGCCAGCAGTAGACAGATTTACAATGAGCAGTTCTTC,CASSRQIYNEQFF
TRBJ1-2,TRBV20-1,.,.,TGCAGTGCTCAACCCCCGAATGGCTACACCTTC,CSAQPPNGYTF
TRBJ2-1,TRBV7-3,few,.,TGTGCCAGCAGCTTAGGGTCACAGGGCAATGAGCAGTTCTTC,CASSLGSQGNEQFF
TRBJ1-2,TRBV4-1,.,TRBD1,TGCGCCAGCAGCCAAGAGGGGACAGGGGACCCGAAGGGCTACACCTTC,CASSQEGTGDPKGYTF
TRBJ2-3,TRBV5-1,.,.,TGCGCCAGCAGCCTGGACAGTACTAGCACAGATACGCAGTATTTT,CASSLDSTSTDTQYF
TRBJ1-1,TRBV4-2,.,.,TGTGCCAGCAGCCAAGATTTGGCAGGGCGCACTGAAGCTTTCTTT,CASSQDLAGRTEAFF
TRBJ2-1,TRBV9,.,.,TGTGCCAGCAGCGTTTTAGGGGCAGGTTCCTACAATGAGCAGTTCTTC,CASSVLGAGSYNEQFF
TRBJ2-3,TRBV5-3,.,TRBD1,TGTGCCAGAAGCTCTCCTCGGCAGGGGGCCACAGATACGCAGTATTTT,CARSSPRQGATDTQYF
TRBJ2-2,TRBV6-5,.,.,TGTGCCAGCAGTTCGCAGGGGACCGGGGAGCTGTTTTTT,CASSSQGTGELFF
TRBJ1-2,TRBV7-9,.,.,TGTGCCAGCAGCCTAGGGACGATTGGCTACACCTTC,CASSLGTIGYTF
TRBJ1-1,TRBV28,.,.,TGTGCCACCTCATTTTTTTTGGGCCCTGAAGCTTTCTTT,CATSFFLGPEAFF
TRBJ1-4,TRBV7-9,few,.,TGTGCCAGCAGCTCCACGCGAGCTGGGGTGAAGCCCAGCAGAAAACTGTTTTTT,CASSSTRAGVKPSRKLFF
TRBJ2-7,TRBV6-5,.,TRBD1,TGTGCCAGCCGCCGGGACAGGGTGGGGACCTACGAGCAGTACTTC,CASRRDRVGTYEQYF
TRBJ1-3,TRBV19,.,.,TGTGCCAGCACCTCCACAGAGTCTGGAAACACCATATATTTT,CASTSTESGNTIYF
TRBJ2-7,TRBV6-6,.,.,TGTGCCAGCAGTGAGAACGGGGGCGTCTACGAGCAGTACTTC,CASSENGGVYEQYF
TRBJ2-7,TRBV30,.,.,TGTGCCTGGAACCCACGGCCGGGAGCCCCCTACGAGCAGTACTTC,CAWNPRPGAPYEQYF
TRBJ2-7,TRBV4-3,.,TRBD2,TGCGCCAGCAGCCAAGAATCCACTAGCGGGGTCTCCTACGAGCAGTACTTC,CASSQESTSGVSYEQYF
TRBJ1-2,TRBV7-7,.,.,TGTGCCAGCACCTCGCGGCGGGGAAAGGGCCCCCACTATGGCTACACCTTC,CASTSRRGKGPHYGYTF
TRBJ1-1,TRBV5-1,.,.,TGCGCCAGCAGCTTGGTTCAGTACTCCACTGAAGCTTTCTTT,CASSLVQYSTEAFF
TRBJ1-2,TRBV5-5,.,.,TGTGCCAGCAGCTTGGTCCGGCCAGGCCCCTTTAGGGACTATGGCTACACCTTC,CASSLVRPGPFRDYGYTF
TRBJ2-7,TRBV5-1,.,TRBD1,TGCGCCAGCAGCTTGAGTGTGTGGGACAGGGGGCGTAACACCTACGAGCAGTACTTC,CASSLSVWDRGRNTYEQYF
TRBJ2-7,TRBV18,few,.,TGTGCCAGCTCAGGAACGGGGATCCGCTACGAGCAGTACTTC,CASSGTGIRYEQYF
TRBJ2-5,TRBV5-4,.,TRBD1,TGTGCCAGCAGCATCGGGACAGGGGAAGCCCAGTACTTC,CASSIGTGEAQYF
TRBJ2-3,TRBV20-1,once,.,TGCAGTGGGTGGGGGGTTGATACGCAGTATTTT,CSGWGVDTQYF
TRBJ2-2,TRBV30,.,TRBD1,TGTGCCTGCCGGGGACAGGGATCCGGGGAGCTGTTTTTT,CACRGQGSGELFF
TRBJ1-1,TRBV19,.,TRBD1,TGTGCCAGTAGGCCAACAGGGGGGGGTCGTTGGAACACTGAAGCTTTCTTT,CASRPTGGGRWNTEAFF
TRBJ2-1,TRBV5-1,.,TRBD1,TGCGCCAGCAGCCGAAGAACAGGGGGGACCTACAATGAGCAGTTCTTC,CASSRRTGGTYNEQFF
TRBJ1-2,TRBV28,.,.,TGTGCCAGCAGACCGGGACCGTCGGGCTACACCTTC,CASRPGPSGYTF
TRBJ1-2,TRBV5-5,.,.,TGTGCCAGCAGCCCCCCTGGAGTATCGTATGGCTACACCTTC,CASSPPGVSYGYTF
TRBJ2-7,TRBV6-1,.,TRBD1,TGTGCCAGCAGGAAGACAGGGGTGACATACGAGCAGTACTTC,CASRKTGVTYEQYF
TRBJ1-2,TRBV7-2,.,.,TGTGCCAGCAGCCCGCCCTCTGGGCTCTATGGCTACACCTTC,CASSPPSGLYGYTF
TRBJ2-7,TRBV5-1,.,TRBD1,TGCGCCAGCAGCTTGGGACAGGGGGTCGACGAGCAGTACTTC,CASSLGQGVDEQYF
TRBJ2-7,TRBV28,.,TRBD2,TGTGCCAGCAGTTCCCCCCTTGGTAGCGGGTCACACTACGAGCAGTACTTC,CASSSPLGSGSHYEQYF
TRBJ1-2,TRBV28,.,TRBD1,TGTGCCAGCAGTTTCGGGACAGCCTACACCTTC,CASSFGTAYTF
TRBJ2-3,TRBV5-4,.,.,TGTGCCAGCAGCCCTGGATTAAACACAGATACGCAGTATTTT,CASSPGLNTDTQYF
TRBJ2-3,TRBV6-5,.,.,TGTGCCAGCAGACTGTTCGATACGCAGTATTTT,CASRLFDTQYF
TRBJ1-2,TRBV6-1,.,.,TGTGCCAGCAGGGCACTGTCCTATGGCTACACCTTC,CASRALSYGYTF
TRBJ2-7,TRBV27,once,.,TGTGCCAGCAGTCCCCTTGGGAGATCCTACGAGCAGTACTTC,CASSPLGRSYEQYF
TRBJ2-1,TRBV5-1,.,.,TGCGCCAGCAGCTATTCAGGACGGGATGGTAATGAGCAGTTCTTC,CASSYSGRDGNEQFF